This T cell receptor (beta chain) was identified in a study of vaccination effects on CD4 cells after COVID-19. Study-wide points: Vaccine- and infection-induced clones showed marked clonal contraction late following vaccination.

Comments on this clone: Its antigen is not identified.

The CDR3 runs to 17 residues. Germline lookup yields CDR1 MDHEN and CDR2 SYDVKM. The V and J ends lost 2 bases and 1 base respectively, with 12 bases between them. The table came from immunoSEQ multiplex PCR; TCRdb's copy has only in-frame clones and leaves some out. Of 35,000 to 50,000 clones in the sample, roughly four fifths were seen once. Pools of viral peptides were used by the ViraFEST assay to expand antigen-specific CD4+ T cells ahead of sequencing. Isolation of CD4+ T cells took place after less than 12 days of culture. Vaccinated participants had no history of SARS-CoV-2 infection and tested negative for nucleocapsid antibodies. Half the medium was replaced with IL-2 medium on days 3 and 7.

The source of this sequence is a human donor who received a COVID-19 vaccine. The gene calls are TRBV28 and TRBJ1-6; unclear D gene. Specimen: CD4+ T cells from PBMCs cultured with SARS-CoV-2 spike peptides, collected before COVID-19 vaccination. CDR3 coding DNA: TGTGCCAGCAGTTTACTAACTCTCCAGTCCTATAATTCACCCCTCCACTTT. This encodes CASSLLTLQSYNSPLHF.